This TCR beta chain comes out of a study of graft-versus-host responses after intestinal transplantation. Looking at the study overall: Tacrolimus and steroids were given for around 3 years to all recipients after anti-thymocyte globulin induction. Study-level points and caveats: Declines in HvG clones occurring early post-transplant were associated with peak circulating GvH clone levels. When patients had graft-donor T cell macrochimerism, their allografts held high graft-versus-host to host-versus-graft clonal ratios. The marrow of recipients harbored GvH clones, and ileum or blood showed some of them first.

The CDR3 has 14 residues. V shed 5 bases and J 1 base; nucleotides not matched to a gene: 1. Germline V gives CDR1 WSHSY, CDR2 SAAADI. As for this clone: Its antigen remains unknown.

Only in-frame clones appear in the TCRdb table, and some are missing; sequencing was by immunoSEQ multiplex PCR. The data show tens of thousands of clones, more than 80% seen once. The sequencing here drew on unstimulated CD8+ T cells sorted from spleen or lymph node cells, taken before intestinal transplant. This clonotype originated in a human donor who received an intestinal transplant. The rearrangement uses TRBV10-2 and TRBJ1-5; 8 nucleotides agree with TRBD1. The CDR3 spells CASSRTGSNQPQHF. The CDR3 DNA is TGCGCCAGCAGTAGGACAGGGAGCAATCAGCCCCAGCATTTT.